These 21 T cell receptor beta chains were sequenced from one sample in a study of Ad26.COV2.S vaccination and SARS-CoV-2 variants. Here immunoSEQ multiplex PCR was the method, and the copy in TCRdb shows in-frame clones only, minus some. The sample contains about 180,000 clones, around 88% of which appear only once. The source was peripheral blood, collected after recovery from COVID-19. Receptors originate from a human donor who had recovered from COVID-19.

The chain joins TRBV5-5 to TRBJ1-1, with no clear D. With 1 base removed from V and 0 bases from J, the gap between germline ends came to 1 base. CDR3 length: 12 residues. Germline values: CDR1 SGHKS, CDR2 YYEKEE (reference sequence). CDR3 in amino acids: CASSLMNTEAFF. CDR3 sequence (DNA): TGTGCCAGCAGCTTGATGAACACTGAAGCTTTCTTT. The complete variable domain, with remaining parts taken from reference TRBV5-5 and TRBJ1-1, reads DAGVTQSPTHLIKTRGQQVTLRCSPISGHKSVSWYQQVLGQGPQFIFQYYEKEERGRGNFPDRFSARQFPNYSSELNVNALLLGDSALYLCASSLMNTEAFFGQGTRLTVV.

The CDR3 region has the DNA TGTGCCAGCAGCGTAGACCAGGGGCTGAATGAGCAGTTCTTC. It specifies CASSVDQGLNEQFF. This chain joins TRBV9 and TRBJ2-1, with TRBD1 as a possible D gene (6 bases). Trimming took 0 bases from V and 7 from J, leaving 11 bases between them. The length of the CDR3 is 14 residues. Germline V CDR1 and CDR2: SGDLS, YYNGEE.

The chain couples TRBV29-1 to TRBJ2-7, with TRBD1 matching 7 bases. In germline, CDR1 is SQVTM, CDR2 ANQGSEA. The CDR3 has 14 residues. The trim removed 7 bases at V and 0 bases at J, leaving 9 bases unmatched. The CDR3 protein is CSAKLRGHSYEQYF. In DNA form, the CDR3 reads TGCAGCGCCAAGTTAAGGGGGCACTCCTACGAGCAGTACTTC.

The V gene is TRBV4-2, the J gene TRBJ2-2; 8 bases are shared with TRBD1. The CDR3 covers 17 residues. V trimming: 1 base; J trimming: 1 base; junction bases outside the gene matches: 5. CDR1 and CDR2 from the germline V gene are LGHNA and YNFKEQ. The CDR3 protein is CASSQVLQGGNTGELFF. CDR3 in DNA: TGTGCCAGCAGCCAAGTCTTACAGGGGGGGAACACCGGGGAGCTGTTTTTT.

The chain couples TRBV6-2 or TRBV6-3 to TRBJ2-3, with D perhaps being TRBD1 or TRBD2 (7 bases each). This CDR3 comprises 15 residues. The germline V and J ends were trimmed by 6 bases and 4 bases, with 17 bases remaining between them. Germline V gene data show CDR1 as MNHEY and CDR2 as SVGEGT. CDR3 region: CASSPQAGGADTQYF. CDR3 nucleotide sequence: TGTGCCAGCAGCCCCCAGGCAGGGGGGGCAGATACGCAGTATTTT.

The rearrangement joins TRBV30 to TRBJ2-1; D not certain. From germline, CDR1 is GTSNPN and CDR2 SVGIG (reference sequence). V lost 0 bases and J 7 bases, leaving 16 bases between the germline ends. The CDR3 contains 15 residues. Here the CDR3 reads CAWSVPRTLANEQFF. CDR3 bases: TGTGCCTGGAGTGTCCCCAGGACCCTTGCAAATGAGCAGTTCTTC.

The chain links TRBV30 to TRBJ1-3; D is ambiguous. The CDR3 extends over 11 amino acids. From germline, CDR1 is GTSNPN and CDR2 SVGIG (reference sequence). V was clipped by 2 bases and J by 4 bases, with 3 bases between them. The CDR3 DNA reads TGTGCCTGGAGTTTCGGAAACACCATATATTTT. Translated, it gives CAWSFGNTIYF.

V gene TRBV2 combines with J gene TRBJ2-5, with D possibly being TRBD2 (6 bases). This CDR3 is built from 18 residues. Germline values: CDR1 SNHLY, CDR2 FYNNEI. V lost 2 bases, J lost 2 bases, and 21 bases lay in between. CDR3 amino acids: CASSEFHPWGLFQETQYF. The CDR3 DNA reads TGTGCCAGCAGTGAATTTCACCCTTGGGGACTTTTTCAAGAGACCCAGTACTTC. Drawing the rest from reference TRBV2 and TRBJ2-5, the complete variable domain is EPEVTQTPSHQVTQMGQEVILRCVPISNHLYFYWYRQILGQKVEFLVSFYNNEISEKSEIFDDQFSVERPDGSNFTLKIRSTKLEDSAMYFCASSEFHPWGLFQETQYFGPGTRLLVL.

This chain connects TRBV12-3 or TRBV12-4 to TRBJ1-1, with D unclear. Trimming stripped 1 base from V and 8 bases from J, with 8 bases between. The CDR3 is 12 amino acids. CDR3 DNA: TGTGCCAGCAGTTTAGAGGGCTCGGAAGCTTTCTTT. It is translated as CASSLEGSEAFF.

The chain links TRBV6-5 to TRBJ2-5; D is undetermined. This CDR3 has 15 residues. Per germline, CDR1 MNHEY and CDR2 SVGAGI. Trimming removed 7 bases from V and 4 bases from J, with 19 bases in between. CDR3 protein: CASIPIGSGAETQYF. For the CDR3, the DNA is TGTGCCAGCATCCCAATAGGTTCCGGAGCAGAGACCCAGTACTTC.

The CDR3 DNA is TGCAGCGCCAGACAGGGGAACACTGAAGCTTTCTTT. This codes for CSARQGNTEAFF. The chain is built from TRBV29-1 and TRBJ1-1; TRBD1 matches 7 bases. V lost 7 bases to trimming and J lost 1 base; unmatched junction nucleotides: 3. This CDR3 is 12 amino acids long. Germline V lookup: CDR1 SQVTM, CDR2 ANQGSEA.

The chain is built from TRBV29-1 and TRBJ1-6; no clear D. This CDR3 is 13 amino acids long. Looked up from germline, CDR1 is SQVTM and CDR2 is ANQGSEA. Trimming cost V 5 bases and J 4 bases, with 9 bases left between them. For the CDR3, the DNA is TGCAGCGTTTCAAGGGATTATAATTCACCCCTCCACTTT. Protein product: CSVSRDYNSPLHF.

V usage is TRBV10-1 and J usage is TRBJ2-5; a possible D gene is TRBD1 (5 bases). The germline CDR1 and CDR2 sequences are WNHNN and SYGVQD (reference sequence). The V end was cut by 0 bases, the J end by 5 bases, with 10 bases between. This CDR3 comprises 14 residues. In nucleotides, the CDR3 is TGCGCCAGCAGTGAGTCGAAGGGGTTGGAGACCCAGTACTTC. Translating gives CASSESKGLETQYF.

CDR3 sequence reads: CSVVPRHSTYEQYF. In nucleotides, the CDR3 is TGCAGCGTTGTTCCCAGGCATTCCACCTACGAGCAGTACTTC. The chain couples TRBV29-1 to TRBJ2-7; unclear D gene. CDR1 is SQVTM and CDR2 is ANQGSEA in the germline V gene. The CDR3 contains 14 residues. V lost 4 bases and J 2 bases, leaving 15 bases between the germline ends.

The CDR3 DNA follows: TGTGCCAGCAGCTCCGGCGGGGGGGGGAACACTGAAGCTTTCTTT. The encoded protein is CASSSGGGGNTEAFF. The V and J genes are TRBV11-3 and TRBJ1-1, with TRBD1 as a possible D gene (5 bases). This CDR3 comprises 15 residues. Germline CDR1 is SGHNT and CDR2 is YENEEA. V lost 4 bases to trimming and J lost 1 base, with 13 bases between them.

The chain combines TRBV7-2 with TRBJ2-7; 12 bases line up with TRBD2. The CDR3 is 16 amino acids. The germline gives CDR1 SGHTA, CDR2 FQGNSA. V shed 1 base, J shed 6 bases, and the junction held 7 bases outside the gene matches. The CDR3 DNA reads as TGTGCCAGCAGCTTAGGACCTAGCGGGGGGGCTGGCGAGCAGTACTTC. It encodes CASSLGPSGGAGEQYF.

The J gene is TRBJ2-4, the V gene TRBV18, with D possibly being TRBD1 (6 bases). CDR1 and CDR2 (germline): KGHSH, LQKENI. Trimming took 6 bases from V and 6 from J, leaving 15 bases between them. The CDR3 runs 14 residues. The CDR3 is CASSPNGGGNIQYF. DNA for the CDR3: TGTGCCAGCTCGCCGAATGGGGGCGGAAACATTCAGTACTTC.

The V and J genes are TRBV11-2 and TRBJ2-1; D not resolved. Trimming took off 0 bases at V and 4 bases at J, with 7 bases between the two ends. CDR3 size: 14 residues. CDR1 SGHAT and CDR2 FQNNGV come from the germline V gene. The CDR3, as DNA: TGTGCCAGCAGCTTAGATACCATGTACAATGAGCAGTTCTTC. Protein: CASSLDTMYNEQFF.

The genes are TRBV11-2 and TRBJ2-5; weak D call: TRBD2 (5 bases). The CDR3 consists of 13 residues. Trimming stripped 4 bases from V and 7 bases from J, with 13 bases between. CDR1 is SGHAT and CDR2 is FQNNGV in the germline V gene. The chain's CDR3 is CASSSGYTGTQYF. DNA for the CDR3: TGTGCCAGCAGCTCGGGATACACGGGGACCCAGTACTTC.

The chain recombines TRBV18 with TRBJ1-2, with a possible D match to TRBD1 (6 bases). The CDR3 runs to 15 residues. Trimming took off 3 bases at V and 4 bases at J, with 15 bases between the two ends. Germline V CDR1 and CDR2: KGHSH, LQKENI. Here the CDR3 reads CASSPKRQVGYGYTF. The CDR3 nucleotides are TGTGCCAGCTCACCGAAAAGACAGGTGGGCTATGGCTACACCTTC.

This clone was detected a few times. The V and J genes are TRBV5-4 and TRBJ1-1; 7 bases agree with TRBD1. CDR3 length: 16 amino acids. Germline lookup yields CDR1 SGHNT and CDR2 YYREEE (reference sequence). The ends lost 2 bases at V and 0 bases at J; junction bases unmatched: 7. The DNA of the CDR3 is TGTGCCAGCAGCTTAGGGGGACAGACGATGAACACTGAAGCTTTCTTT. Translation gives CASSLGGQTMNTEAFF.